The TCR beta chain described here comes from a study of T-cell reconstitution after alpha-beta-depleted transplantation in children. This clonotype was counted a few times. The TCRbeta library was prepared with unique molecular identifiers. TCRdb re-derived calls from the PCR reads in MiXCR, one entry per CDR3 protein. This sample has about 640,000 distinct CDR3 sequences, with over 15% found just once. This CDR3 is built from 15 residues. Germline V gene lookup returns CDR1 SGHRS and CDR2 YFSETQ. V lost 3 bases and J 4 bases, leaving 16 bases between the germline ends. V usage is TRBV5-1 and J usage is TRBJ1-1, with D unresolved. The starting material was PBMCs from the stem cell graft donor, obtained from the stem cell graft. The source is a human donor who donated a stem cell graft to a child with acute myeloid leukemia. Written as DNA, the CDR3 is TGCGCCAGCAGCTGGACTCATGGGGAAAGCACTGAAGCTTTCTTT. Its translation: CASSWTHGESTEAFF.